These 2 T cell receptor beta chains were sequenced from one sample in a study of memory CD4+ T cells and cytomegalovirus serostatus. Single viable CD3+CD4+CD8-CD45RO+ cells were sorted as the memory CD4+ T cells. Assay: immunoSEQ multiplex PCR; the TCRdb copy retains only in-frame clones and omits some. This sample yields around 63,000 clones, of which over 70% are seen a single time; almost 0.55% belongs to the top ten. Sample: memory CD4+ T cells from blood. The receptors here all came from an adult in good health and CMV-seronegative. Some clones in this sample may be carry-over from other donors' samples.

The chain has TRBV7-2 and TRBJ1-1; no definite D call. Germline lookup yields CDR1 SGHTA and CDR2 FQGNSA. This CDR3 is built from 16 residues. Trimming took off 1 base at V and 0 bases at J, with 12 bases between the two ends. The DNA for the CDR3 is TGTGCCAGCAGCTTAGGGCAGACCAGGATGAACACTGAAGCTTTCTTT. Translating it yields CASSLGQTRMNTEAFF. The whole variable domain, filled in from reference TRBV7-2 and TRBJ1-1, reads GAGVSQSPSNKVTEKGKDVELRCDPISGHTALYWYRQSLGQGLEFLIYFQGNSAPDKSGLPSDRFSAERTGGSVSTLTIQRTQQEDSAVYLCASSLGQTRMNTEAFFGQGTRLTVV.

This chain links TRBV6-1 with TRBJ1-1; no clear D. CDR3 length: 13 residues. The germline gives CDR1 MNHNS, CDR2 SASEGT. Trimming took off 6 bases at V and 1 base at J, with 9 bases between the two ends. CDR3 protein: CASRATANTEAFF. The CDR3, as DNA: TGTGCCAGCAGAGCGACCGCGAACACTGAAGCTTTCTTT.